This T cell receptor (beta chain) was recovered during a study of OX40 agonist ivuxolimab in advanced cancers. Study background: Under the entry rules, prior anti-PD-1, anti-PD-L1 or anti-CTLA-4 therapy was allowed, and more than 35% had some.

The CDR3 totals 15 residues. Trimming stripped 4 bases from V and 2 bases from J, with 15 bases between. The germline V gene encodes CDR1 SGHAT and CDR2 FQNNGV. The protocol was immunoSEQ multiplex PCR, while the TCRdb copy is restricted to in-frame clones and leaves out a portion. The top ten hold 1.1% of the sample, which has approximately 130,000 clones, 90% seen once. The receptor comes from an adult with an advanced solid tumor such as melanoma, head and neck, liver or kidney cancer. The chain employs TRBV11-2 and TRBJ2-7; D is possibly TRBD1 or TRBD2 (5 bases each). The sequenced sample was CD4+ or CD8+ T cells sorted from blood, obtained in a trial of the OX40 agonist ivuxolimab. The CDR3 DNA sequence: TGTGCCAGCAGCTCAGCCGGGACGGGGACCTACGAGCAGTACTTC. It yields the protein CASSSAGTGTYEQYF.